The source of this TCR beta chain is a study of CXCR3-negative and CXCR3-positive naive CD8 T cells. Study-wide findings and caveats: In CXCR3-positive naive cells, the TRB CDR3s were more hydrophobic than in CXCR3-negative naive cells.

The length of the CDR3 is 17 residues. CDR1 is SGHVS and CDR2 is FQNEAQ in the germline V gene. TRB cDNA was prepared as libraries by UMI-labeled 5' RACE. From its re-call of the 5' RACE reads, TCRdb lists each CDR3 protein once, without DNA. In all, the sample yields some 150,000 distinct CDR3 sequences. On this clonotype: Its specificity is unknown.

Sequences were obtained from naive CXCR3+ CD8+ T cells from blood. Sample subset: CD45RO-CCR7+CD27+CD95- naive CD8+ T cells expressing CXCR3 (TNR3+). The clonotype originates from a human donor in good health. Some clones in this sample may be carry-over from other donors' samples. The V gene is TRBV7-8, the J gene TRBJ2-1; TCRdb gives TRBD2 as the D gene, but with no DNA this cannot be confirmed. The CDR3 loop reads CASSLPRRGDPYNEQFF.